This note documents a single T cell receptor (beta chain) sequence. This sample was taken from a study of T cell changes during pregnancy in multiple sclerosis. In germline, CDR1 is LGHNT, CDR2 FRNRAP. The CDR3 length is 17 residues. The junction had 7 bases not matched to a gene; V was cut back by 1 base and J by 3 bases. TCRdb keeps only in-frame clones here, not all; method: immunoSEQ multiplex PCR. The repertoire consists of about 110,000 clones, with about nine tenths occurring once and the leading ten covering 0.78%. The chain combines TRBV12-5 with TRBJ1-2, with TRBD1 matching 11 bases. The receptor was isolated from a female donor in good health, enrolled as a control in a pregnancy study. The starting material was peripheral blood, obtained in the third trimester of pregnancy. The chain's CDR3 is CASGLAGDRGNYYGYTF. CDR3 DNA sequence: TGTGCTAGTGGTTTGGCGGGGGACAGGGGGAATTACTATGGCTACACCTTC.